This T cell receptor (beta chain) was captured in a study of T cell repertoires in cytomegalovirus infection. Study information: Epitope selection comprised recently identified HLA-C-restricted CMV epitopes and well-studied HLA-B-restricted CMV epitopes. Both CMV infection and a matching HLA type were indicated by public TCR beta signatures.

General study points: Within the response measured ex vivo, HLA-C-restricted CMV-specific TCR beta clonotypes were dominant.

Each CDR3 protein is one row after TCRdb ran MiXCR on the reads. In the table there are 450,000 to 550,000 distinct CDR3 sequences, under 55% of which are singletons. To note about this clonotype: Its specificity is unknown.

The sequencing here drew on cultured PBMCs, taken from culture after CMV antigen stimulation. The clonotype originates from a human donor in good health (CMV status not recorded). Some clones in this sample may be carry-over from other donors' samples.

The CDR3 reads CSARRFGQGRETQYF. The CDR3 DNA reads TGCAGTGCTAGAAGGTTCGGACAGGGTCGAGAGACCCAGTACTTC. The V call is TRBV20-1, the J call TRBJ2-5; 8 bases are shared with TRBD1. This CDR3 spans 15 amino acids. The germline V gene encodes CDR1 DFQATT and CDR2 SNEGSKA (reference sequence). Trimming took 2 bases from V and 4 from J; bases not matched to a gene: 9.